The 2 T cell receptor beta chains given below trace back to one sample, sequenced in a study of shared clonotypes between healthy human individuals. Data came from immunoSEQ multiplex PCR; TCRdb stores just in-frame clones and leaves some out. The table includes around 700,000 clones, more than 70% detected once. The sample comprised memory CD4+ T cells sorted from blood. The subset here: CD45RA-negative fraction. These receptors all stem from a woman aged 30 to 39 in good health.

This clone was detected only once. The chain carries TRBV5-1 and TRBJ2-3, with D hard to call. CDR3 length: 15 amino acids. Germline CDR1 and CDR2: SGHRS and YFSETQ. V was shortened by 1 base and J by 6 bases, with 15 bases between the two germline ends. The CDR3 sequence: CASSLSPMARDTQYF. The DNA for the CDR3 is TGCGCCAGCAGCTTGTCTCCCATGGCCCGGGATACGCAGTATTTT.

The chain combines TRBV6-6 with TRBJ2-1; D not certain. V was clipped by 2 bases and J by 0 bases, with 8 bases between them. CDR3 size: 15 residues. Germline V gene sequence: CDR1 MNHNY, CDR2 SVGAGI (reference sequence). CDR3 residues: CASSYDGGSYNEQFF. CDR3 coding DNA: TGTGCCAGCAGTTACGATGGCGGCTCCTACAATGAGCAGTTCTTC.